These 17 T cell receptor beta chains were sequenced from one sample in a study of molecular identifiers for immune sequencing clone quantification (dated 2018 in TCRdb). Receptor amplification or capture employed PCR. The sequencer listed for this sample is Illumina HiSeq 4000. TCRdb reran the public reads through fastp at Q25 and MiXCR, keeping productive beta chains. Duplicate CDR3 protein sequences are folded into a single record with the most common DNA and genes. The sample data list 23,000 or so distinct CDR3 sequences, and 17% of these were observed just once. Around 1% of the sample rests with the top ten. Material: naive CD8+ T cells from blood, with Jurkat cell RNA spiked in. The cell subset or site label on this specimen signifies: FACS-sorted CD8+CD4-CCR7+CD45RA+ naive T cells. These receptors all come from a human donor in good health. Some libraries in this study had Jurkat cell RNA spiked in.

This clonotype is medium-sized by share. V and J are TRBV4-3 and TRBJ1-1, with D hard to call. Germline V gives CDR1 LGHNA, CDR2 YSLEER. The V end lost 6 bases, the J end lost 0 bases, and 14 bases lay between the germline ends. The CDR3 totals 15 residues. CDR3 sequence reads: CASRVGAHLNTEAFF. The CDR3 bases are TGCGCCAGCAGGGTGGGAGCCCACCTGAACACTGAAGCTTTCTTT.

By frequency in the sample, this clonotype is medium-sized (0.01 to 0.1%). The gene calls are TRBV2 and TRBJ2-3; D is uncertain. The CDR3 runs 13 residues. Per the germline V gene, CDR1 is SNHLY and CDR2 is FYNNEI. The germline V and J ends were trimmed by 3 bases and 6 bases, with 10 bases remaining between them. The DNA for the CDR3 is TGTGCCAGCAGTGAGGCCGGGTCCGATACGCAGTATTTT. Amino acid sequence: CASSEAGSDTQYF.

This clonotype was counted ten times or more. The rearrangement uses TRBV6-5 and TRBJ1-1; D possibly corresponds to TRBD1 (5 bases). This CDR3 spans 13 amino acids. Per germline, CDR1 MNHEY and CDR2 SVGAGI. The ends were cut back, 6 bases at V and 7 bases at J, with 15 bases in the middle. CDR3 sequence reads: CASSPRGDLEAFF. In DNA form, the CDR3 reads TGTGCCAGCAGCCCTAGAGGGGACCTTGAAGCTTTCTTT.

Comment on this clonotype: A much larger clone differs from this one at a single base, so this may be a read error. This chain connects TRBV27 to TRBJ2-7; D gene ambiguous. The CDR3 sequence is 13 residues long. Trimming left V 5 bases short and J 7 bases short, with 15 bases between. CDR1 and CDR2 (germline): MNHEY, SMNVEV (reference sequence). The CDR3 protein is CASSATRSWEQYF. The CDR3 bases are TGTGCCAGCAGTGCCACAAGGTCTTGGGAGCAGTACTTC.

At least ten counts were recorded for this clonotype. V usage is TRBV3-1 and J usage is TRBJ2-4; D possibly corresponds to TRBD1 (5 bases). This CDR3 comprises 13 residues. Germline assignment: CDR1 LGHDT and CDR2 YNNKEL (reference sequence). V lost 3 bases and J lost 11, with 14 bases in between. In DNA form, the CDR3 reads TGTGCCAGCAGCCACCCCGACAGTCCCCTTCAGTACTTC. It codes for CASSHPDSPLQYF.

To note about this clonotype: A much larger clone sits a single nucleotide away, making a read error possible. The chain uses TRBV20-1 and TRBJ1-1; D not resolved. The CDR3 sequence is 11 residues long. Looked up from germline, CDR1 is DFQATT and CDR2 is SNEGSKA (reference sequence). V was clipped by 4 bases and J by 6 bases, with 9 bases between them. In nucleotides, the CDR3 is TGCAGTGCTACAGAGACGGCTGAAGCTTTCTTT. Its protein is CSATETAEAFF.

This clonotype was counted many times. V and J are TRBV18 and TRBJ2-7, with D possibly being TRBD1 (5 bases). The V gene's germline CDR1 is KGHSH and CDR2 LQKENI. CDR3 length: 16 amino acids. V lost 3 bases and J 0 bases, leaving 15 bases between the germline ends. CDR3 loop: CASSPIGVGPSYEQYF. The CDR3 nucleotides are TGTGCCAGCTCACCTATCGGAGTGGGGCCCTCCTACGAGCAGTACTTC.

This clonotype was seen at least ten times. V is TRBV20-1 and J is TRBJ2-7; perhaps TRBD1 as D (6 bases). The germline V and J ends were trimmed by 6 bases and 1 base, with 22 bases remaining between them. This CDR3 spans 16 amino acids. Germline values: CDR1 DFQATT, CDR2 SNEGSKA (reference sequence). The CDR3 DNA follows: TGCAGTGCCCCGGGTGGTGTGGCAGGGGCATCCTACGAGCAGTACTTC. It yields the protein CSAPGGVAGASYEQYF.

This clonotype qualifies as medium-sized. V is TRBV29-1 and J is TRBJ2-7; D tentatively reads TRBD1 or TRBD2 (5 bases each). CDR1 is SQVTM, CDR2 ANQGSEA, per germline. Trimming took 6 bases from V and 4 from J, leaving 19 bases between them. This CDR3 is 14 amino acids long. CDR3 amino acids: CSVVGPTTGYEQYF. DNA for the CDR3: TGCAGCGTCGTGGGACCTACCACGGGGTACGAGCAGTACTTC.

In this sample, this clonotype turned up many times. The chain uses TRBV19 and TRBJ1-1; D not resolved. V was shortened by 2 bases and J by 1 base, with 8 bases between the two germline ends. CDR1 LNHDA and CDR2 SQIVND come from the germline V gene (reference sequence). The CDR3 runs to 14 residues. The CDR3 is CASSILSGNTEAFF. The CDR3 region has the DNA TGTGCCAGTAGTATATTGTCAGGGAACACTGAAGCTTTCTTT.

The V call is TRBV7-9, the J call TRBJ2-5, with no clear D. Germline V gives CDR1 SEHNR, CDR2 FQNEAQ (reference sequence). Between the trimmed V and J ends, which lost 5 bases and 2 bases, there was a span of 12 bases. This CDR3 has 14 amino acids. CDR3 DNA: TGTGCCAGCAGCCCCAGCCTTGATCAAGAGACCCAGTACTTC. It translates to CASSPSLDQETQYF.

This clonotype was detected ten times or more. The V gene is TRBV6-2 or TRBV6-3, the J gene TRBJ1-6; the D is unclear. In germline, CDR1 is MNHEY, CDR2 SVGEGT. This CDR3 region has 17 residues. V lost 5 bases and J lost 8, with 22 bases in between. The CDR3 is CASSQDRTSALDSPLHF. CDR3 sequence (DNA): TGTGCCAGCAGTCAAGACCGGACTTCGGCCCTCGATTCACCCCTCCACTTT.

At least ten counts were recorded for this clonotype. The V call is TRBV25-1, the J call TRBJ2-1; 7 bases are a match to TRBD1. This CDR3 has 14 residues. The V gene's germline CDR1 is MGHDK and CDR2 SYGVNS. V trimming: 6 bases; J trimming: 3 bases; junction bases outside the gene matches: 5. CDR3: CASSLQGDYNEQFF. The CDR3, as DNA: TGTGCCAGCAGCCTCCAGGGGGACTACAATGAGCAGTTCTTC.

In its sample, this clonotype was seen many times. The chain has TRBV7-9 and TRBJ1-3, with D perhaps TRBD1 (5 bases). The CDR3 loop spans 15 amino acids. Germline V gene sequence: CDR1 SEHNR, CDR2 FQNEAQ (reference sequence). With 5 bases removed from V and 8 bases from J, the gap between germline ends came to 19 bases. DNA of the CDR3: TGTGCCAGCAGCCGACAGCCCTACCGGGAGGACACCATATATTTT. Its translation: CASSRQPYREDTIYF.

This chain joins TRBV7-9 and TRBJ1-1, with TRBD1 matching over 11 bases. Unmatched junction bases numbered 1, after V lost 8 bases and J lost 2 bases. Germline-derived CDR1 and CDR2 are SEHNR and FQNEAQ (reference sequence). The CDR3 is made up of 13 amino acids. In DNA, the CDR3 is TGTGCCAGCGGGACAGGGGGAAACACTGAAGCTTTCTTT. This gives the protein CASGTGGNTEAFF.

This clonotype has at least ten counts. The chain employs TRBV12-3 or TRBV12-4 and TRBJ1-5; 7 bases agree with TRBD1. The trim removed 7 bases at V and 7 bases at J, leaving 10 bases unmatched. This CDR3 contains 14 residues. The DNA of the CDR3 is TGTGCCAGCACCCTTAAGGGGGCTATGCAGCCCCAGCATTTT. Encoded protein: CASTLKGAMQPQHF.

As regards this clonotype: This clone may be a read error of a much larger clone one base away. The chain joins TRBV21-1 to TRBJ2-3; the table names TRBD1, a call not compared with the DNA. TRBV21-1 is a listed pseudogene. The CDR3 runs to 12 residues. CDR3 nucleotide sequence: TGTCTGAGGGGAAAGTTCGCAGATACGCAGTATTTT. Its protein product is CLRGKFADTQYF.